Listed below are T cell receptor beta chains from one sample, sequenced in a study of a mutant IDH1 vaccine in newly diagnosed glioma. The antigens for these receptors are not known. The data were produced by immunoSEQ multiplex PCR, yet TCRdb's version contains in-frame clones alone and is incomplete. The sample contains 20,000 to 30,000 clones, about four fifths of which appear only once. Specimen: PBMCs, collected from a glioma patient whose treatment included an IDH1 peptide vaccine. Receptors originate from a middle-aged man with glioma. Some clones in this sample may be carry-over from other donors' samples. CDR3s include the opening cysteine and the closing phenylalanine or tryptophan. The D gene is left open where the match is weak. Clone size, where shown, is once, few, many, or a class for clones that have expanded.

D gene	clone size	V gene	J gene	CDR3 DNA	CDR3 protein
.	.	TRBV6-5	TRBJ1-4	TGTGCCAGCAGTTACTCCAGGGGCTATAATGAAAAACTGTTTTTT	CASSYSRGYNEKLFF
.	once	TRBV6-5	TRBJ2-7	TGTGCCAGCAGTGACCGGGACAAGTTCTACGAGCAGTACTTC	CASSDRDKFYEQYF
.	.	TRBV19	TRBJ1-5	TGTGCCACCCTGTACGGTAGTCAGCCCCAGCATTTT	CATLYGSQPQHF
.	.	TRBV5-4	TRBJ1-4	TGTGCCAGCAGCTTAAAGCGAGAGACCACTGAAAAACTGTTTTTT	CASSLKRETTEKLFF
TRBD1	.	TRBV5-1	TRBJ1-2	TGCGCCAGCAGCGCGCAGGGACAGGACTATGGCTACACCTTC	CASSAQGQDYGYTF
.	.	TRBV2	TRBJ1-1	TGTGCCAGCAGTCAGGAGGCCACTGAAGCTTTCTTT	CASSQEATEAFF
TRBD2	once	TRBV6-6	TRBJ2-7	TGTGCCAGCAGTGGATATAGCGGGCGCTCCTACGAGCAGTACTTC	CASSGYSGRSYEQYF
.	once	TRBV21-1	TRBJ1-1	TGTGCCAGCAGCAAAGTCTCCGGACACAAGCACACTGAAGCTTTCTTT	CASSKVSGHKHTEAFF
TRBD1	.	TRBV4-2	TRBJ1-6	TGTGCCAGCAGCCAAGATAGGACAGGGGCTACGTATAATTCACCCCTCCACTTT	CASSQDRTGATYNSPLHF
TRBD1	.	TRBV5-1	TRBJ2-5	TGCGCCAGCAGCTTGGACAGGGGGTTGGGGGAGACCCAGTACTTC	CASSLDRGLGETQYF
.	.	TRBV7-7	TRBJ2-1	TGTGCCAGCAGCTTAACTCGGGGGGCCGATGAGCAGTTCTTC	CASSLTRGADEQFF
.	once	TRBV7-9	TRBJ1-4	TGTGCCAGCAGCTTAGGGAGGACTAATGAAAAACTGTTTTTT	CASSLGRTNEKLFF
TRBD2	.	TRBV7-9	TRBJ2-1	TGTGCCAGCAGCTTAGTACTAGCGGGGGCAAGGCAGTTCTTC	CASSLVLAGARQFF
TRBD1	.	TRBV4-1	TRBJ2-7	TGCGCCAGCAGCCACCCCGAATCGACAGGGGCCTACGAGCAGTACTTC	CASSHPESTGAYEQYF
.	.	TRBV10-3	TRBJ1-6	TGTGCCATCAGTGAACGACAAGGGGGTTCACCCCTCCACTTT	CAISERQGGSPLHF
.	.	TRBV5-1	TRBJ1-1	TGCGCCAGCAGCCTCGAACCGGGAACTTGGAACACTGAAGCTTTCTTT	CASSLEPGTWNTEAFF
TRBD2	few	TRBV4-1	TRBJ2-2	TGCGCCAGCAGCCCGTCTTCAGCAGGGAGGGACGGGGAGCTGTTTTTT	CASSPSSAGRDGELFF
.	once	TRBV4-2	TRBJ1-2	TGTGCCAGCAGCCAGCGGGAGGATTCTGGTGGCTACACCTTC	CASSQREDSGGYTF
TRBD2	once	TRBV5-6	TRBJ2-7	TGTGCCAGCAGCTTGGGGGGACTAGGGTGTTTTTTC	CASSLGGLGCFF
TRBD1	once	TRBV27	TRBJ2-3	TGTGCCAGCAGTTCAGGGGGCCTTGAAGATACGCAGTATTTT	CASSSGGLEDTQYF
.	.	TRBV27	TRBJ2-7	TGTGCCAGCAGCCTAAGGGGGGACGGCAGATACGAGCAGTACTTC	CASSLRGDGRYEQYF
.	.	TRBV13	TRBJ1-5	TGTGCCAGCCGGCGAGGGGGTCAGCCCCAGCATTTT	CASRRGGQPQHF
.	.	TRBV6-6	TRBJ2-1	TGTGCCAGCACCGACGGCGCGGGGATAAACAATGAGCAGTTCTTC	CASTDGAGINNEQFF
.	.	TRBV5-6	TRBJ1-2	TGTGCCAGCAGCTTGGAAGGGGAGAGCGGGCTCTATGGCTACACCTTC	CASSLEGESGLYGYTF
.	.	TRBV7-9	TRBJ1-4	TGTGCCAGCAGCATCACTAGGGGTTGGGCTAATGAAAAACTGTTTTTT	CASSITRGWANEKLFF
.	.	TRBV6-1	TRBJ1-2	TGTGCCAGCAGTGAAAGGAGGGAGGGGAGGATAGGCTACACCTTC	CASSERREGRIGYTF
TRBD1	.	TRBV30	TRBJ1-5	TGTGCCTGGACCTCTGGACAGGGAGGTCAGCCCCAGCATTTT	CAWTSGQGGQPQHF
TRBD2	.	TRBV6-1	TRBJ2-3	TGTGCCAGCAGTGAACTAGCGGGGGGGCCAGATACGCAGTATTTT	CASSELAGGPDTQYF
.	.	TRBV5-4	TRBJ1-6	TGTGCCAGCAGCTTTGGGCAGGAGAATTCACCCCTCCACTTT	CASSFGQENSPLHF
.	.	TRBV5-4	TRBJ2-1	TGTGCCAGCAGTGGAGGGGGCGCGGGTAATGAGCAGTTCTTC	CASSGGGAGNEQFF
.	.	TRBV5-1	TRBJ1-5	TGCGCCAGCAGTAGGGACGGGAATCAGCCCCAGCATTTT	CASSRDGNQPQHF
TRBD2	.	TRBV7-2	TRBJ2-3	TGTGCCAGCAGCTTACCCTTTACTAGCGGGGGAACAGATACGCAGTATTTT	CASSLPFTSGGTDTQYF
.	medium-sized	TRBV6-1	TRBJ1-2	TGTGCCAGCAGTCCCTCCCCGGGGGTCAACTATGGCTACACCTTC	CASSPSPGVNYGYTF
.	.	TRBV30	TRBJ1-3	TGTGCCTGGTGGACCCTTGCCTCTGGAAACACCATATATTTT	CAWWTLASGNTIYF
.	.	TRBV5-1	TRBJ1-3	TGCGCCAGCAGCTTGGAATCCAGGGGCTCTGGAAACACCATATATTTT	CASSLESRGSGNTIYF
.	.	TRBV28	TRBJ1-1	TGTGCCAGCATCTCCAACCGGGACATACAAATGGCTTTCTTT	CASISNRDIQMAFF
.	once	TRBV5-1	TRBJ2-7	TGCGCCAGCAGCTTGGACAAGTTATCCTACGAGCAGTACTTC	CASSLDKLSYEQYF
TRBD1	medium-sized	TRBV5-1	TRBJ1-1	TGCGCCAGCAGCCGGGAAGGACAGGGGATTTGGGCTTTCTTT	CASSREGQGIWAFF
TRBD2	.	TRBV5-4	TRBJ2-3	TGTGCCAGCAGCTTGGCCAGCGGGGGAGGGACAGATACGCAGTATTTT	CASSLASGGGTDTQYF
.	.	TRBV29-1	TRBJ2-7	TGCAGCGTTGAACTATCGAGCTCCTACGAGCAGTACTTC	CSVELSSSYEQYF
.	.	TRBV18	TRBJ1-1	TGTGCCAGCTCACCTCAAGGGGATGGGACTGAAGCTTTCTTT	CASSPQGDGTEAFF
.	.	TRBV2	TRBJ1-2	TGTGCCAGCAGGGCCAAGGACTCGGACGGCTATGGCTACACCTTC	CASRAKDSDGYGYTF
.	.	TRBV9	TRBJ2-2	TGTGCCAGCAGCGCCCGGGTTTCAGACGGGGAGCTGTTTTTT	CASSARVSDGELFF
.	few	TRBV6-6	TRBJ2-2	TGTGCCAGCAGTTACCGTCTACGGATGAACACCGGGGAGCTGTTTTTT	CASSYRLRMNTGELFF
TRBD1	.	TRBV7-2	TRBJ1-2	TGTGCCAGCAGCTTTTCCGGGACAGGAAAAAACCCCTATGGCTACACCTTC	CASSFSGTGKNPYGYTF
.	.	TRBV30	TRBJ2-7	TGTGCCTGGTCGCCAGGGTCCAACGAGCAGTACTTC	CAWSPGSNEQYF
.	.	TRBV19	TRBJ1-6	TGTGCCAGTAGTCCAACACGGGGCAAGTACAATTCACCCCTCCACTTT	CASSPTRGKYNSPLHF
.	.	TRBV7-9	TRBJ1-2	TGTGCCAGCAGCCCCCTCCCCGAGGACAGTTCTATGTGGGATGGCTACACCTTC	CASSPLPEDSSMWDGYTF
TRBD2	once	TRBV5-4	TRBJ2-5	TGTGCCAGCAGCTTGTTGGTAGCGGGCCAAGAGACCCAGTACTTC	CASSLLVAGQETQYF
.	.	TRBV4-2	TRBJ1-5	TGTGCCAGCAGCCAAGAAGGTTATCAGCCCCAGCATTTT	CASSQEGYQPQHF
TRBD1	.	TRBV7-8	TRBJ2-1	TGTGCCAGCAGCCCAGGACAGGGCCACAATGAGCAGTTCTTC	CASSPGQGHNEQFF
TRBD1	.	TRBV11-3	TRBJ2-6	TGTGCCAGCAGCACCGGACAGGGCTCTGGGGCCAACGTCCTGACTTTC	CASSTGQGSGANVLTF
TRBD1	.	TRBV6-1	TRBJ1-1	TGTGCCAGCAGTTCTTACAGGGGCGCTGAAGCTTTCTTT	CASSSYRGAEAFF
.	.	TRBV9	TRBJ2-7	TGTGCCAGCAGCGTAGGTCAGACTAGTCTCTACGAGCAGTACTTC	CASSVGQTSLYEQYF
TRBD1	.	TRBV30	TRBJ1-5	TGTGCCTGCCAGACAGGGGTCTTTAGCAATCAGCCCCAGCATTTT	CACQTGVFSNQPQHF